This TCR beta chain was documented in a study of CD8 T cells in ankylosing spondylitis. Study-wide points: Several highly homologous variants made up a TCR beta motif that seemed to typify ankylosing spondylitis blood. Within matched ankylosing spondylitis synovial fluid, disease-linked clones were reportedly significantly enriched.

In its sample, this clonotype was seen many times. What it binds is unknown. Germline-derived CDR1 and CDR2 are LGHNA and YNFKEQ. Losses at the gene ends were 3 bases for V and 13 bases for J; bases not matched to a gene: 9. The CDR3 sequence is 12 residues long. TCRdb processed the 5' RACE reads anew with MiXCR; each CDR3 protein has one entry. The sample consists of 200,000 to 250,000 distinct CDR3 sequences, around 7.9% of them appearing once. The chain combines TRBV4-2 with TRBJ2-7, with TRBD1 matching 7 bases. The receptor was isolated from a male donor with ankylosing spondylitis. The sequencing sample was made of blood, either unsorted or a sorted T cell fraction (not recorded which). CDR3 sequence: CASSQLDRALYF. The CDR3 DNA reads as TGTGCCAGCAGCCAGTTAGACAGGGCCCTCTACTTC.